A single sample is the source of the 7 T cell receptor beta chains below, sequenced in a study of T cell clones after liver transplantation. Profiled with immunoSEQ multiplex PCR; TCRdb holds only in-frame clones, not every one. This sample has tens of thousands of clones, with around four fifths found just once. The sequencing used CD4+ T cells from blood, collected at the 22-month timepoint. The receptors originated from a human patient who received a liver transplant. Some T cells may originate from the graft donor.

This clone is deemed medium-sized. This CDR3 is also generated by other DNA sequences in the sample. The CDR3 DNA reads TGTGCCAGCAGTGCCACTGCTAACTATGGCTACACCTTC. It translates to CASSATANYGYTF. The genes are TRBV6-1 and TRBJ1-2; D ambiguous. V was cut by 4 bases and J by 0 bases, with 6 bases left in between. CDR1 MNHNS and CDR2 SASEGT come from the germline V gene. The CDR3 sequence is 13 residues long.

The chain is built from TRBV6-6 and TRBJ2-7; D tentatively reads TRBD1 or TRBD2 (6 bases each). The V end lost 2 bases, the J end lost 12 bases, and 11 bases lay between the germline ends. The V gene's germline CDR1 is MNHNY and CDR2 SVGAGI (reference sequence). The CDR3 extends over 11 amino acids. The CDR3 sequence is CASSYMGGSYF. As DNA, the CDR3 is TGTGCCAGCAGTTACATGGGGGGCTCGTACTTC.

The CDR3 here is CASSLMTQETQYF. DNA of the CDR3: TGTGCCAGCAGCTTAATGACCCAAGAGACCCAGTACTTC. V is TRBV7-3 and J is TRBJ2-5, with D unclear. The CDR3 extends over 13 amino acids. Trimming pared 1 base from V and 1 base from J, leaving 4 bases between. CDR1 and CDR2 (germline): SGHTA, FQGTGA.

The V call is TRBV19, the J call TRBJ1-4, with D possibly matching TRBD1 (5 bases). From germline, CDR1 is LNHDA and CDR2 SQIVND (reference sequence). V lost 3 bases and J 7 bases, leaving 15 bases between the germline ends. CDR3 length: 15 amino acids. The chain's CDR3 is CASSIRQGGGEKLFF. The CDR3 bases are TGTGCCAGTAGTATTCGGCAGGGCGGTGGTGAAAAACTGTTTTTT.

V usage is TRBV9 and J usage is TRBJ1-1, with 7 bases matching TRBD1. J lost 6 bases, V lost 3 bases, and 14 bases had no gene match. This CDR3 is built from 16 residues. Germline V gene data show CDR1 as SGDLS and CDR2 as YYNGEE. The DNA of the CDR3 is TGTGCCAGCAGCGATAGGGACAGCCTGCCAGGTCCTGAAGCTTTCTTT. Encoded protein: CASSDRDSLPGPEAFF.

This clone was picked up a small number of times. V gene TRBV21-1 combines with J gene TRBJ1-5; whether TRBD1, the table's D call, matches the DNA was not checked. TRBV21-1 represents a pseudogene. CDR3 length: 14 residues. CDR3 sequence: CASSNASPNQPQHF. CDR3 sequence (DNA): TGTGCCAGCAGCAATGCCAGTCCCAATCAGCCCCAGCATTTT.

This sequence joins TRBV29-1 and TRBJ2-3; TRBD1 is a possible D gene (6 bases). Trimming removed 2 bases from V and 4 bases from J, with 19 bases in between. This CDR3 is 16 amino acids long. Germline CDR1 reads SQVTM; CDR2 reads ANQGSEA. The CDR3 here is CSVEFPGVLFADTQYF. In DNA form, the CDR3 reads TGCAGCGTTGAATTCCCAGGGGTGTTATTCGCAGATACGCAGTATTTT.